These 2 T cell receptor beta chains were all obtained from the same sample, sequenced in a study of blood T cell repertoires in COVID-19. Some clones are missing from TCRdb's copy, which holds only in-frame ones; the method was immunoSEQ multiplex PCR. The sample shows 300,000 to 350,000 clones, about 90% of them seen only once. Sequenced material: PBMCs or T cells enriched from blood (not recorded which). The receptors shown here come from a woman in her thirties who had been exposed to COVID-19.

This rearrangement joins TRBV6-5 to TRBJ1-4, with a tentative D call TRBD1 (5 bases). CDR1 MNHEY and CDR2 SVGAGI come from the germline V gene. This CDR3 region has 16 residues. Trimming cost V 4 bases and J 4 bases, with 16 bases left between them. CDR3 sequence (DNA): TGTGCCAGCAGTTCGTACAAGGGGCGAGATAATGAAAAACTGTTTTTT. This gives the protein CASSSYKGRDNEKLFF.

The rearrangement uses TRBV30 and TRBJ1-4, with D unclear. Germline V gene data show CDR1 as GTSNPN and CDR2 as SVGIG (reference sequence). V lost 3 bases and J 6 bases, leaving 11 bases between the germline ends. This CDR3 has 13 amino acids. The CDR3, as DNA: TGTGCCTGGAGAGGGAGTCGGGATGAAAAACTGTTTTTT. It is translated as CAWRGSRDEKLFF.